This T cell receptor beta chain was sequenced for a study of cytomegalovirus exposure and HLA in healthy donors. The PCR had 60 Vbeta and 13 Jbeta primers. This table comes from immunoSEQ multiplex PCR, and its TCRdb copy is limited to in-frame clones, with some not included. The sample includes around 120,000 clones, about four fifths of them seen just once. Regarding the study as a whole: TCR beta V- and J-gene trimming was later associated with a missense DCLRE1C variant. According to a later analysis, most TCR beta chains associated with CMV appeared HLA-restricted.

Participants comprised healthy donors of bone marrow. In germline, CDR1 is KGHSH, CDR2 LQKENI. This CDR3 comprises 16 residues. The junction had 7 bases not matched to a gene; V was cut back by 1 base and J by 6 bases. To note about this clone: Its specificity is unknown.

V is TRBV18 and J is TRBJ1-2, with 11 bases fitting TRBD1. Sample: PBMCs. The TCR sequence derives from a young man in good health and CMV-seronegative. The CDR3 loop is CASSPLQSGQGDGYTF. DNA for the CDR3: TGTGCCAGCTCACCACTCCAATCGGGACAGGGGGATGGCTACACCTTC.